This T cell receptor beta chain was recovered during a study of patients and donors after allogeneic stem cell transplantation. This clonotype was found a few times. TCRdb ran MiXCR on the RT-PCR reads and lists one entry per CDR3 protein. The sample yields about 960,000 distinct CDR3 sequences, more than 15% seen once. This CDR3 contains 17 residues. V dropped 7 bases and J dropped 4; count of bases not matched to a gene: 17. CDR1 is MDHEN and CDR2 is SYDVKM in the germline V gene. V usage is TRBV28 and J usage is TRBJ2-7; 9 nucleotides match TRBD1. The source of this sequence is a human donor who was either an allogeneic HSCT recipient or a stem cell or donor lymphocyte infusion donor (not recorded which). It is not recorded whose cells these are; they may come from a transplant donor. Sequenced sample: blood, either unsorted or a sorted T cell fraction (not recorded which). The CDR3 loop is CASTGQGRKTSYYEQYF. In DNA form, the CDR3 reads TGTGCCAGCACGGGACAGGGAAGAAAAACATCCTATTACGAGCAGTACTTC.